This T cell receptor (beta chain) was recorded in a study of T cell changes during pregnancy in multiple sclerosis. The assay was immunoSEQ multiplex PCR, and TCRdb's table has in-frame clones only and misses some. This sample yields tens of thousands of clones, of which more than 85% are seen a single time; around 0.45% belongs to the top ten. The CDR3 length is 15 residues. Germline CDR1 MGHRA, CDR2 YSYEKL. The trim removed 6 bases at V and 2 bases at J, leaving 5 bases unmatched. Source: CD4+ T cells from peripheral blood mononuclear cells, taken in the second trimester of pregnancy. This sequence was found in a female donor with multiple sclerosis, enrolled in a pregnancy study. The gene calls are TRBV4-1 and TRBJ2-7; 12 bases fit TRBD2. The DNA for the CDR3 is TGCGCCAGCAGTCCCGGACTAGCGGGACCCTACGAGCAGTACTTC. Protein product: CASSPGLAGPYEQYF.